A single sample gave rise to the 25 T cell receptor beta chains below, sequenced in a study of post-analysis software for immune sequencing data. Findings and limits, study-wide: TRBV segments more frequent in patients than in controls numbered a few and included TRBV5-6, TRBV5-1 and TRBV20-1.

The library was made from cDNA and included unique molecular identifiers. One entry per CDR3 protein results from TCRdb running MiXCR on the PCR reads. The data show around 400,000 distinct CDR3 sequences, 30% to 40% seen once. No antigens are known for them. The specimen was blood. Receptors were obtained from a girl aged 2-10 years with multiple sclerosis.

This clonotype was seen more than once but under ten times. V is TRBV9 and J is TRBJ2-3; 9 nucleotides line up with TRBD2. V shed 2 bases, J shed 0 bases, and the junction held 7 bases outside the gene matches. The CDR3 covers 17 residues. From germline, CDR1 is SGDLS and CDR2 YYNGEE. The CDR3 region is CASSVERLAGSTDTQYF. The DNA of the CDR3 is TGTGCCAGCAGCGTGGAAAGGCTAGCGGGGAGCACAGATACGCAGTATTTT. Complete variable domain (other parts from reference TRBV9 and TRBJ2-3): DSGVTQTPKHLITATGQRVTLRCSPRSGDLSVYWYQQSLDQGLQFLIQYYNGEERAKGNILERFSAQQFPDLHSELNLSSLELGDSALYFCASSVERLAGSTDTQYFGPGTRLTVL.

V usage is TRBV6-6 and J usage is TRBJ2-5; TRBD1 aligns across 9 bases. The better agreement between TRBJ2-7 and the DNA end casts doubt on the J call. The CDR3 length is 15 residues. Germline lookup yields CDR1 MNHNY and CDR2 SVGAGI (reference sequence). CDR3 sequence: CASSSTDTGGAEQYF. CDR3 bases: TGTGCCAGCAGTTCAACGGACACAGGGGGCGCCGAGCAGTACTTC.

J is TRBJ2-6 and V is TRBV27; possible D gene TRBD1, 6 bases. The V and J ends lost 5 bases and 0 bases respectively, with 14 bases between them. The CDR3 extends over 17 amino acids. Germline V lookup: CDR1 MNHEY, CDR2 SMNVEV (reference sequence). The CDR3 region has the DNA TGTGCCAGCAGTCAAGGACAGTGGATCTCTGGGGCCAACGTCCTGACTTTC. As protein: CASSQGQWISGANVLTF.

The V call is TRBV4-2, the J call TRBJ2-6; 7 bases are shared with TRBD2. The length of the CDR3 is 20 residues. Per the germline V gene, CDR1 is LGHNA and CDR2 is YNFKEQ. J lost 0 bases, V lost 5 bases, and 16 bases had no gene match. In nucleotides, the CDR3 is TGTGCCAGCAGCTCTCTAGCGGCCGGGGCTAGTTCCTCTGGGGCCAACGTCCTGACTTTC. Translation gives CASSSLAAGASSSGANVLTF.

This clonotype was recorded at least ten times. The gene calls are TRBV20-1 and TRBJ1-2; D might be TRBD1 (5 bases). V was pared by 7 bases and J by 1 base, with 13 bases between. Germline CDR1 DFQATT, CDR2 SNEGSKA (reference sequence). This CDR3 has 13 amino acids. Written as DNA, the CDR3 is TGCAGTGTCTACCTAGGGGTTAACTATGGCTACACCTTC. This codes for CSVYLGVNYGYTF.

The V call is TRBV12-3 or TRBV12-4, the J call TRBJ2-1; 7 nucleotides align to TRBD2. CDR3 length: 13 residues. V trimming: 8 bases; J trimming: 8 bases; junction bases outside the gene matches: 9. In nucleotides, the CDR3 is TGTGCCAGCGGGACGGGGGGAAGGGATGAGCAGTTCTTC. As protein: CASGTGGRDEQFF.

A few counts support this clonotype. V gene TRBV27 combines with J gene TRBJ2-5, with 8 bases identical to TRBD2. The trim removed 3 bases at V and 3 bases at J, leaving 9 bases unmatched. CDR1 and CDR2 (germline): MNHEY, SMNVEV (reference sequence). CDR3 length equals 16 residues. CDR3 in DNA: TGTGCCAGCAGTTTCTCGCTAGCGGGCGCCAAAGAGACCCAGTACTTC. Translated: CASSFSLAGAKETQYF.

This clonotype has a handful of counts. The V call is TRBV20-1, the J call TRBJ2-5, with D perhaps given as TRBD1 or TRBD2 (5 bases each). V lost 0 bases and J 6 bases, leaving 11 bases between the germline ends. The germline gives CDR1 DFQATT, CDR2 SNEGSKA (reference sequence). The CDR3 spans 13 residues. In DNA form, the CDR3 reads TGCAGTGCTAGAGAGGGACCAGTGAAGACCCAGTACTTC. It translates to CSAREGPVKTQYF.

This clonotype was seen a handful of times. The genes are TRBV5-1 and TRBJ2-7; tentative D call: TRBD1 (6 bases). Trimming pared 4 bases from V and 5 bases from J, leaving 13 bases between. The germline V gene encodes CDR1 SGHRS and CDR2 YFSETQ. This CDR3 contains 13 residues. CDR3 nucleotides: TGCGCCAGCAGCCCTCAGGGGATGAACGAGCAGTACTTC. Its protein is CASSPQGMNEQYF.

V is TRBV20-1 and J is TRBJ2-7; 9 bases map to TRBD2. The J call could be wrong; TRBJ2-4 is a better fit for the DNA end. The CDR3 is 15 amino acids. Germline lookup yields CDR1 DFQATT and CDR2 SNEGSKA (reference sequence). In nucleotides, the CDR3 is TGCAGTGCCCCAAATAGCGGGAGCCGTAAAAACATTCAGTACTTC. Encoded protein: CSAPNSGSRKNIQYF.

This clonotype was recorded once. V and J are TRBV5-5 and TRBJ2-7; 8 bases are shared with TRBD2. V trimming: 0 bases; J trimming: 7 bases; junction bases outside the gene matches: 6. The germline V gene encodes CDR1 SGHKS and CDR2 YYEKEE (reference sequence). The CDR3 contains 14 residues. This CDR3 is CASSLVGRDGEQYF. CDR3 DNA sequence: TGTGCCAGCAGCTTGGTCGGGAGGGATGGGGAGCAGTACTTC.

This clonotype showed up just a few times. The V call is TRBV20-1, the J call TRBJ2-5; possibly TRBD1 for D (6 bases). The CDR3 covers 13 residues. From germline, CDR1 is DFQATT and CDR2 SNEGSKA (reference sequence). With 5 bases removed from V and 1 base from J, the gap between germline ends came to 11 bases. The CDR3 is CSALDRSQETQYF. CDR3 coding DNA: TGCAGTGCTCTGGACAGAAGCCAAGAGACCCAGTACTTC.

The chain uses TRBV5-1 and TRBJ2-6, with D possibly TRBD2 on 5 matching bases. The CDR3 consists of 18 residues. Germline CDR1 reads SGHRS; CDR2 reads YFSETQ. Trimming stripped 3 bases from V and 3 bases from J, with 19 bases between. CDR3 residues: CASSWPLLGLSGANVLTF. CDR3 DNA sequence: TGCGCCAGCAGCTGGCCCCTACTAGGGTTGAGTGGGGCCAACGTCCTGACTTTC.

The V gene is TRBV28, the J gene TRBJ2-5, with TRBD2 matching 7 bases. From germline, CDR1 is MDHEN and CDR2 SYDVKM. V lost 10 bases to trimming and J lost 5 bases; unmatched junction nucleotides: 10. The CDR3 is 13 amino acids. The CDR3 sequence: CATRFGGGETQYF. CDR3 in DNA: TGTGCCACTCGTTTTGGCGGGGGTGAGACCCAGTACTTC.

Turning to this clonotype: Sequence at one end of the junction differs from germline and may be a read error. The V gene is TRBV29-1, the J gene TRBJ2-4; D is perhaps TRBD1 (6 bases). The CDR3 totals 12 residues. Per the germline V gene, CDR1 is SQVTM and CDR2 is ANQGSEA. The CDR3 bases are TGCTGCGTTACAGGGGCCAAAAACATTCAGTACTTC. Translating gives CCVTGAKNIQYF.

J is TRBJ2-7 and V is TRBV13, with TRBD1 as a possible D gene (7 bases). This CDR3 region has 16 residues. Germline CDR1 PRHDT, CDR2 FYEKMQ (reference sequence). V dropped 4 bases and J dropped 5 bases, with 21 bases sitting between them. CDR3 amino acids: CASSSNYRGGWDEQYF. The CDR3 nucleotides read TGTGCCAGCAGCTCCAACTACAGGGGAGGATGGGACGAGCAGTACTTC.

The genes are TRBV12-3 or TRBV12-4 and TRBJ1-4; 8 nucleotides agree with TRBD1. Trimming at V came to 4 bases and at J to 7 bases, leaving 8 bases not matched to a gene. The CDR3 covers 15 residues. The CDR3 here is CASSSQTGEGEKLFF. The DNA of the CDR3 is TGTGCCAGCAGTTCCCAGACAGGGGAGGGTGAAAAACTGTTTTTT.

The CDR3: CASSQDLGTGGEKLFF. The CDR3, as DNA: TGCGCCAGCAGCCAAGATTTGGGGACAGGGGGCGAAAAACTGTTTTTT. This sequence joins TRBV4-1 and TRBJ1-4; 12 nucleotides agree with TRBD1. The V segment lost 0 bases and the J segment 8 bases; nucleotides outside the gene matches: 4. CDR1 is MGHRA and CDR2 is YSYEKL in the germline V gene. The CDR3 is made up of 16 amino acids.

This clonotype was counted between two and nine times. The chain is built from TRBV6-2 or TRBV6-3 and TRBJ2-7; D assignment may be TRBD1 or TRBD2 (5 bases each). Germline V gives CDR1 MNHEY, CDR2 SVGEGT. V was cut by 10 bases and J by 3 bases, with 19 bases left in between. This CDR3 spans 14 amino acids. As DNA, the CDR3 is TGTGCCACGGGTCGAGGGGATCTACTCTACGAGCAGTACTTC. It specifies CATGRGDLLYEQYF.

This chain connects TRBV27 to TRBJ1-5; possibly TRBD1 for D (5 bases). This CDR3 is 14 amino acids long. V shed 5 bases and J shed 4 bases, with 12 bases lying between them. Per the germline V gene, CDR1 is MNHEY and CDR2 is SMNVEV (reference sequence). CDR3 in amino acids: CASSPGTGNQPQHF. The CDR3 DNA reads TGTGCCAGCAGTCCTGGGACGGGTAATCAGCCCCAGCATTTT.

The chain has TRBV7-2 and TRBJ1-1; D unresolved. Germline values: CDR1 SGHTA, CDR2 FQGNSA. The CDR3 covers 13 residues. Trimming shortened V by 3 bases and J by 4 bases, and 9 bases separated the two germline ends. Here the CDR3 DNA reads TGTGCCAGCAGCTTGGAGAGCTTCACTGAAGCTTTCTTT. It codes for CASSLESFTEAFF.

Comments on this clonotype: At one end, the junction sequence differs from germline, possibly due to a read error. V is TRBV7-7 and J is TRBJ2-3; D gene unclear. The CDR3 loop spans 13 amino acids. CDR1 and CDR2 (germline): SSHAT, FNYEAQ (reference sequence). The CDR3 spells CASSLGSWDTQYF. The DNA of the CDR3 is TGTGCTAGCAGCTTAGGGTCTTGGGATACGCAGTATTTT.

The CDR3 sequence: CASRPGEGRVKQFF. The CDR3 DNA sequence: TGTGCCAGTAGGCCGGGGGAAGGCAGGGTTAAGCAGTTCTTC. The V and J genes are TRBV19 and TRBJ2-1; TRBD2 might be the D (6 bases). V was clipped by 6 bases and J by 11 bases, with 20 bases between them. The CDR3 runs to 14 residues. Germline V gene lookup returns CDR1 LNHDA and CDR2 SQIVND (reference sequence).

The CDR3 DNA reads TGCAGCGTCGCACCCCAGGGATCCGTGAGCTATGGCTACACCTTC. This translates into CSVAPQGSVSYGYTF. The rearrangement uses TRBV29-1 and TRBJ1-2; D may be TRBD1 (5 bases). The length of the CDR3 is 15 residues. Trimming removed 6 bases at V and 4 bases at J, with 21 bases between. Looked up from germline, CDR1 is SQVTM and CDR2 is ANQGSEA.

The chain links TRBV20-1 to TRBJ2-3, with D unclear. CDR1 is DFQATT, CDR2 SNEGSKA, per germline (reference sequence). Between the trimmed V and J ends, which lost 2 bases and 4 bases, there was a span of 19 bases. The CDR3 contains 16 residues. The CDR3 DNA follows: TGCAGTGCTAGAAATTCCTCCTCAGTGAATCCAGATACGCAGTATTTT. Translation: CSARNSSSVNPDTQYF.